The table lists the clone carrying this TCR beta chain with many counts. Its specificity is unknown. This entry belongs to a study of metastatic and nonmetastatic thyroid tumors. Looking at the study overall: Comparative analysis of repertoires was undertaken across blood and tumor or nodule tissue obtained from malignant and benign thyroid patients.

V lost 1 base to trimming and J lost 8 bases, with 18 bases between them. Germline V lookup: CDR1 SGHRS, CDR2 YFSETQ. The CDR3 sequence is 15 residues long. Patients underwent thyroid surgery, and none had received any treatment before it. TCRdb called clones again from the PCR reads with MiXCR. This repertoire shows roughly 23,000 clones, roughly 15% found once; its top ten account for approximately 15%. Overall study results and limits: It was reported that TCR beta diversity was significantly higher in malignant thyroid tumors than benign nodules, in blood and tumor.

Material: tumor tissue. The chain joins TRBV5-1 to TRBJ1-2; D remains unclear. The sequence was obtained from a female donor with papillary thyroid cancer or a benign thyroid nodule (not recorded which). Some clones in this sample may be carry-over from other donors' samples. The CDR3 sequence is CASSLTFRWVGGYTF. The CDR3 nucleotides read TGCGCCAGCAGCTTGACCTTCCGCTGGGTTGGGGGCTACACCTTC. Together with reference TRBV5-1 and TRBJ1-2, the CDR3 gives the full variable domain: KAGVTQTPRYLIKTRGQQVTLSCSPISGHRSVSWYQQTPGQGLQFLFEYFSETQRNKGNFPGRFSGRQFSNSRSEMNVSTLELGDSALYLCASSLTFRWVGGYTFGSGTRLTVV.